This TCR beta chain appears in the sequencing data of a study of OX40 agonist ivuxolimab in advanced cancers. Overall study context: The patients received ivuxolimab by intravenous route every 2 weeks at 0.01 to 10 mg/kg. Three patients had partial responses: one hepatocellular carcinoma, two cutaneous melanoma. Notes on the study in general: At 0.1 to 3.0 mg/kg, clonal expansion of CD4+ and CD8+ blood T cells had occurred by week 6.

A remark on this clone: The antigen is unknown.

The CDR3 loop spans 16 amino acids. V lost 8 bases to trimming and J lost 9 bases, with 24 bases between them. Using immunoSEQ multiplex PCR, the repertoire was profiled, and TCRdb retains in-frame clones only, with some absent. The sample has 30,000 to 40,000 clones; around 84% are singletons. The TCR was taken from an adult with an advanced solid tumor such as melanoma, head and neck, liver or kidney cancer. The chain recombines TRBV5-3 with TRBJ1-6; D is possibly TRBD1 (5 bases). TRBV5-3 is assigned to the ORF class and has an uncertain function. This sample comprised CD4+ or CD8+ T cells sorted from blood, obtained in a trial of the OX40 agonist ivuxolimab. The CDR3 spells CASLGRVRARGSPLHF. CDR3 DNA: TGTGCCAGCCTCGGTAGGGTCAGGGCTCGAGGTTCACCCCTCCACTTT.